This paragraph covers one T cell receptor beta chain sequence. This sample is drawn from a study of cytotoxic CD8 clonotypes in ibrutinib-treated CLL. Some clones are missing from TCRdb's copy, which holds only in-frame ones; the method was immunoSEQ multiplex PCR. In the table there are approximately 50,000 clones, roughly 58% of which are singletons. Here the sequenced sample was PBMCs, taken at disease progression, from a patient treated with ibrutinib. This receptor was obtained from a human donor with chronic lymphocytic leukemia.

In DNA, the CDR3 is TGTGCCAGCTCACCACCGGGCCCCACTAGCGAGTTCTACGAGCAGTACTTC. Its translation is CASSPPGPTSEFYEQYF. This chain links TRBV18 with TRBJ2-7, with 7 bases fitting TRBD2. Germline V gives CDR1 KGHSH, CDR2 LQKENI. This CDR3 contains 17 residues. Unmatched junction bases numbered 11, after V lost 0 bases and J lost 3 bases.